The source of this TCR beta chain is a study of blood T cell repertoires in COVID-19. Looking at the study overall: PBMCs, B-cell-depleted T cells, or T cells were the source of the cDNA or gDNA that made up the material.

This CDR3 is 16 amino acids long. Trimming cost V 3 bases and J 4 bases; bases outside gene matches: 6. CDR1 and CDR2 from the germline V gene are SGHKS and YYEKEE (reference sequence). TCRdb's copy holds only in-frame clones and misses some; the assay was immunoSEQ multiplex PCR. In the table there are under 250,000 clones, approximately 90% of which are singletons. The TCR originated in a man aged 35 to 55 with acute or convalescent COVID-19. The rearrangement links TRBV5-5 to TRBJ1-5; TRBD1 agrees at 11 bases. The sample taken for sequencing was peripheral blood. CDR3 in amino acids: CASSSGQGDPNQPQHF. CDR3 DNA sequence: TGTGCCAGCAGCTCGGGACAGGGGGACCCTAATCAGCCCCAGCATTTT.